The 27 T cell receptor beta chains given below trace back to one sample, sequenced in a study of spatial heterogeneity in lung cancer. Each CDR3 protein gets one entry after TCRdb re-called the 5' RACE reads with MiXCR. The data hold some 30,000 distinct CDR3 sequences, with 5.4% observed a single time. Time point in this sample: blood at routine non-recurrence follow-up after resection. The specimen comprised PBMCs, sampled at follow-up. These receptors were collected from a female donor with early-stage non-small cell lung cancer.

This clonotype was counted many times. The J gene is TRBJ2-1, the V gene TRBV14; no clear D. Per germline, CDR1 SGHDN and CDR2 FVKESK. This CDR3 spans 13 amino acids. Trimming took 0 bases from V and 10 from J, leaving 10 bases between them. The CDR3 loop is CASSQDYRGEQFF. CDR3 coding DNA: TGTGCCAGCAGCCAAGATTATCGAGGCGAGCAGTTCTTC. Variable domain in full (rest from reference TRBV14 and TRBJ2-1): EAGVTQFPSHSVIEKGQTVTLRCDPISGHDNLYWYRRVMGKEIKFLLHFVKESKQDESGMPNNRFLAERTGGTYSTLKVQPAELEDSGVYFCASSQDYRGEQFFGPGTRLTVL.

This clonotype has at least ten counts. This chain links TRBV28 with TRBJ2-4; D might be TRBD1 (7 bases). The germline V gene has CDR1 MDHEN and CDR2 SYDVKM. The V gene lost 7 bases and the J gene lost 0 bases, with 19 bases spanning the gap. The CDR3 is 17 residues long. CDR3 region: CASTRGGTALAKNIQYF. The DNA of the CDR3 is TGTGCCAGCACCCGAGGGGGGACAGCACTAGCCAAAAACATTCAGTACTTC.

In its sample, this clonotype was seen a few times. The genes are TRBV6-6 and TRBJ1-4; a possible D gene is TRBD1 (5 bases). Germline V CDR1 and CDR2: MNHNY, SVGAGI (reference sequence). With 6 bases removed from V and 7 bases from J, the gap between germline ends came to 18 bases. The CDR3 is 15 residues long. The CDR3 DNA reads as TGTGCCAGCAGAAGCGCAGGGTCCGGTTCTGAAAAACTGTTTTTT. Translated: CASRSAGSGSEKLFF.

This clonotype occurred many times. The gene calls are TRBV20-1 and TRBJ1-6, with 10 bases aligning to TRBD1. This CDR3 comprises 16 residues. Germline V gene sequence: CDR1 DFQATT, CDR2 SNEGSKA (reference sequence). The V and J ends lost 5 bases and 2 bases, in that order; junction bases with no gene match: 6. The CDR3 sequence is CSARQGANAYNSPLHF. The DNA of the CDR3 is TGCAGTGCTCGACAGGGGGCAAACGCCTATAATTCACCCCTCCACTTT.

This clonotype appeared many times. V gene TRBV30 combines with J gene TRBJ1-2, with 9 positions matching TRBD1. This CDR3 comprises 15 residues. With V trimmed by 3 bases and J by 4 bases, 9 bases remained unmatched. The germline V gene has CDR1 GTSNPN and CDR2 SVGIG (reference sequence). CDR3 sequence (DNA): TGTGCCTGGAGAGTGGACAGGGGAGTTTCCTATGGCTACACCTTC. Amino acids: CAWRVDRGVSYGYTF.

V usage is TRBV7-2 and J usage is TRBJ2-3, with 12 positions matching TRBD2. This CDR3 contains 17 residues. Losses at the gene ends were 5 bases for V and 3 bases for J; bases not matched to a gene: 9. CDR1 and CDR2 (germline): SGHTA, FQGNSA. CDR3: CASSQHRLAGATDTQYF. CDR3 DNA sequence: TGTGCCAGCAGCCAACATCGACTAGCGGGGGCAACAGATACGCAGTATTTT.

This clonotype was seen at least ten times. V gene TRBV20-1 combines with J gene TRBJ2-3, with 8 bases fitting TRBD2. V was clipped by 5 bases and J by 4 bases; unmatched bases: 17. This CDR3 spans 17 amino acids. The germline V gene encodes CDR1 DFQATT and CDR2 SNEGSKA (reference sequence). The DNA of the CDR3 is TGCAGTGCTCCTGCTCCGGCGTCGGGGGGGCCATCAGATACGCAGTATTTT. Its protein product is CSAPAPASGGPSDTQYF.

This clonotype was observed a few times. The chain combines TRBV11-2 with TRBJ2-7; D assignment may be TRBD1 or TRBD2 (5 bases each). The CDR3 consists of 13 residues. CDR1 is SGHAT, CDR2 FQNNGV, per germline. V was clipped by 3 bases and J by 1 base, with 7 bases between them. In DNA form, the CDR3 reads TGTGCCAGCAGCTTGGGACCTTCCTACGAGCAGTACTTC. Translated: CASSLGPSYEQYF.

This clonotype was counted ten times or more. The rearrangement uses TRBV7-6 and TRBJ2-5; 8 nucleotides agree with TRBD1. After removal of 5 bases from V and 4 bases from J, the junction contained 3 bases not matched to a gene. Germline V gene sequence: CDR1 SGHVS, CDR2 FNYEAQ. The CDR3 runs 13 residues. The CDR3 bases are TGTGCCAGCAGCCCGGACAGGGCAGAGACCCAGTACTTC. Its protein product is CASSPDRAETQYF.

This clonotype came up many times. The J gene is TRBJ1-1, the V gene TRBV4-1; no reliable D call. The CDR3 extends over 15 amino acids. CDR1 is MGHRA, CDR2 YSYEKL, per germline. Trimming left V 0 bases short and J 2 bases short, with 10 bases between. The CDR3 sequence is CASSQDRTPNTEAFF. CDR3 coding DNA: TGCGCCAGCAGCCAAGATCGCACACCAAACACTGAAGCTTTCTTT.

This chain connects TRBV20-1 to TRBJ1-1; TRBD1 aligns across 8 bases. V gave up 5 bases and J gave up 2 bases; unmatched junction bases: 10. CDR1 and CDR2 from the germline V gene are DFQATT and SNEGSKA (reference sequence). The length of the CDR3 is 15 residues. The CDR3 DNA sequence: TGCAGTGCTCGCGACAGGGGAGGGTTAAACACTGAAGCTTTCTTT. This translates into CSARDRGGLNTEAFF.

This clonotype was detected ten times or more. This chain's CDR3 is CSAISPQGRATEAFF. DNA for the CDR3: TGCAGTGCTATCTCCCCCCAGGGTCGGGCCACTGAAGCTTTCTTT. The chain joins TRBV20-1 to TRBJ1-1; D might be TRBD1 (5 bases). From germline, CDR1 is DFQATT and CDR2 SNEGSKA (reference sequence). The CDR3 is 15 residues long. V was pared by 4 bases and J by 4 bases, with 19 bases between.

This clonotype was counted at least ten times. The V call is TRBV5-4, the J call TRBJ2-1; D remains ambiguous. Trimming took off 4 bases at V and 7 bases at J, with 15 bases between the two ends. The germline CDR1 and CDR2 sequences are SGHNT and YYREEE (reference sequence). The CDR3 spans 14 residues. The CDR3 DNA is TGTGCCAGCAGCCCACCTCTCCCAAGGAATGAGCAGTTCTTC. It encodes CASSPPLPRNEQFF. Full variable domain (missing parts from reference TRBV5-4 and TRBJ2-1): ETGVTQSPTHLIKTRGQQVTLRCSSQSGHNTVSWYQQALGQGPQFIFQYYREEENGRGNFPPRFSGLQFPNYSSELNVNALELDDSALYLCASSPPLPRNEQFFGPGTRLTVL.

This clonotype was picked up many times. V gene TRBV6-1 combines with J gene TRBJ1-2; possibly TRBD1 for D (5 bases). The germline V and J ends were trimmed by 7 bases and 8 bases, with 14 bases remaining between them. CDR1 MNHNS and CDR2 SASEGT come from the germline V gene. The CDR3 contains 12 residues. The CDR3 protein is CASKRQGVGYTF. CDR3 in DNA: TGTGCCAGCAAGCGTCAGGGAGTAGGCTACACCTTC.

This clonotype occurred many times. V gene TRBV6-2 or TRBV6-3 combines with J gene TRBJ1-1, with TRBD1 matching over 7 bases. The CDR3 consists of 14 residues. V was pared by 4 bases and J by 1 base, with 3 bases of the junction left unmatched. Per germline, CDR1 MNHEY and CDR2 SVGEGT. CDR3 DNA sequence: TGTGCCAGCAGTTCGTACAGGGGGAACACTGAAGCTTTCTTT. It is translated as CASSSYRGNTEAFF.

The chain couples TRBV29-1 to TRBJ2-3, with 8 bases lining up with TRBD1. CDR1 and CDR2 from the germline V gene are SQVTM and ANQGSEA. The CDR3 is 18 amino acids. V gave up 1 base and J gave up 0 bases; unmatched junction bases: 12. CDR3 sequence (DNA): TGCAGCGTTGAAGGGAGAGGGATGGACAGGGTTAGCACAGATACGCAGTATTTT. It codes for CSVEGRGMDRVSTDTQYF.

This clonotype came up many times. In DNA form, the CDR3 reads TGTGCCAGCAACGAGGGCCGAGGGGAGCTGTTTTTT. Translated: CASNEGRGELFF. The chain recombines TRBV7-8 with TRBJ2-2; D might be TRBD2 (5 bases). This CDR3 spans 12 amino acids. V lost 7 bases and J lost 8, with 11 bases in between. The germline V gene encodes CDR1 SGHVS and CDR2 FQNEAQ.

By proportion, this clonotype is medium-sized. The CDR3, as DNA: TGTGCCAGCAGCCGGGACGGCTGGGATACGCAGTATTTT. As protein: CASSRDGWDTQYF. The chain employs TRBV28 and TRBJ2-3, with D perhaps matching TRBD1 or TRBD2 (5 bases each). In germline, CDR1 is MDHEN, CDR2 SYDVKM. CDR3 length equals 13 residues. Trimming cost V 6 bases and J 6 bases, with 13 bases left between them.

There are many counts of this clonotype. The chain has TRBV10-3 and TRBJ1-2; possible D gene TRBD1, 6 bases. Germline V gene data show CDR1 as ENHRY and CDR2 as SYGVKD. The CDR3 contains 17 residues. With 3 bases removed from V and 4 bases from J, the gap between germline ends came to 21 bases. The CDR3 nucleotides read TGTGCCATCAGTGACGGCCTAAACAGGGATTCCGTCTATGGCTACACCTTC. It yields the protein CAISDGLNRDSVYGYTF.

This clonotype was recorded at least ten times. This chain joins TRBV24-1 and TRBJ2-3; D perhaps matches TRBD1 (6 bases). CDR1 is KGHDR and CDR2 is SFDVKD in the germline V gene. V dropped 3 bases and J dropped 3 bases, with 15 bases sitting between them. The CDR3 loop spans 16 amino acids. CDR3 bases: TGTGCCACCAGTGATACAACAGGGCGTGGAACAGATACGCAGTATTTT. It yields the protein CATSDTTGRGTDTQYF.

This clonotype was counted many times. V usage is TRBV20-1 and J usage is TRBJ1-2; TRBD1 agrees at 9 bases. J lost 8 bases, V lost 5 bases, and 15 bases had no gene match. Germline V lookup: CDR1 DFQATT, CDR2 SNEGSKA (reference sequence). This CDR3 region has 15 residues. The CDR3 DNA follows: TGCAGTGCTGCGGAGTCGGGACAGGGTTTTAGGGGCTACACCTTC. Its translation: CSAAESGQGFRGYTF.

This clonotype was picked up many times. The V gene is TRBV7-2, the J gene TRBJ2-7, with TRBD2 matching over 9 bases. The CDR3 spans 13 residues. V shed 8 bases and J 3 bases; nucleotides not matched to a gene: 5. Germline CDR1 is SGHTA and CDR2 is FQGNSA. The CDR3 DNA sequence: TGTGCCAGCGCGCATAGCGGGAGCTACGAGCAGTACTTC. Translating gives CASAHSGSYEQYF.

The table lists this clonotype with many counts. The chain recombines TRBV5-5 with TRBJ1-1, with TRBD1 as a possible D gene (6 bases). The V end lost 0 bases, the J end lost 4 bases, and 10 bases lay between the germline ends. Per the germline V gene, CDR1 is SGHKS and CDR2 is YYEKEE (reference sequence). This CDR3 has 14 amino acids. As DNA, the CDR3 is TGTGCCAGCAGCTTGGCCCCAGGGGCCACTGAAGCTTTCTTT. Encoded protein: CASSLAPGATEAFF. Full variable domain (remainder filled in from reference TRBV5-5 and TRBJ1-1): DAGVTQSPTHLIKTRGQQVTLRCSPISGHKSVSWYQQVLGQGPQFIFQYYEKEERGRGNFPDRFSARQFPNYSSELNVNALLLGDSALYLCASSLAPGATEAFFGQGTRLTVV.

This clonotype was seen ten or more times. The V gene is TRBV20-1, the J gene TRBJ2-7, with TRBD1 matching 12 bases. CDR1 and CDR2 from the germline V gene are DFQATT and SNEGSKA (reference sequence). The CDR3 length is 14 residues. After removal of 1 base from V and 4 bases from J, the junction contained 2 bases not matched to a gene. CDR3 nucleotides: TGCAGTGCTAGAGGGGACAGGGGGCAATACGAGCAGTACTTC. It codes for CSARGDRGQYEQYF.

There are many counts of this clonotype. The chain employs TRBV28 and TRBJ1-6; maybe TRBD1 (5 bases). Germline V CDR1 and CDR2: MDHEN, SYDVKM. V was clipped by 3 bases and J by 0 bases, with 15 bases between them. This CDR3 contains 18 residues. CDR3 nucleotide sequence: TGTGCCAGCAGTTTTGGGGCATCCGGGAGCTCCTATAATTCACCCCTCCACTTT. Its translation is CASSFGASGSSYNSPLHF.

This clonotype is labeled medium-sized (0.01 to 0.1%). The V and J genes are TRBV7-9 and TRBJ2-3; weak D call: TRBD2 (6 bases). Trimming removed 4 bases from V and 5 bases from J, with 13 bases in between. CDR3 length: 14 amino acids. The germline V gene has CDR1 SEHNR and CDR2 FQNEAQ (reference sequence). The CDR3 DNA sequence: TGTGCCAGCAGCTCTCGAACCGGGGGAGATACGCAGTATTTT. Protein product: CASSSRTGGDTQYF.

This clonotype was recorded at least ten times. The V gene is TRBV9, the J gene TRBJ2-2, with D hard to call. Germline CDR1 SGDLS, CDR2 YYNGEE. The V and J ends lost 0 bases and 6 bases respectively, with 6 bases between them. The CDR3 consists of 13 residues. The DNA of the CDR3 is TGTGCCAGCAGCGTAGGCTCCCCCGGGGAGCTGTTTTTT. It codes for CASSVGSPGELFF.